The following is a T cell receptor (beta chain) sequence with its context. Its specificity is unknown. This record belongs to a study of shared clonotypes between healthy human individuals. Germline assignment: CDR1 SGHRS and CDR2 YFSETQ. Trimming removed 3 bases from V and 3 bases from J, with 24 bases in between. The CDR3 has 19 residues. Deep was the level used in running the assay. Sequencing was performed with immunoSEQ multiplex PCR; in TCRdb, only in-frame clones are kept and a portion is missing. The table lists about 2.3 million clones, 80% to 95% of them singletons, with around 0.4% in the top ten. Study results and limitations: The low donor count limited represented genetic and exposure-history diversity. Lower generation probabilities were found for non-shared clonotypes than for those shared by all four donors. What naive subsets generally showed was a larger estimated richness than memory subsets showed.

Sequencing input: naive CD4+ T cells from PBMCs. Subset meaning: CD45RA+ positively selected. V and J are TRBV5-1 and TRBJ1-4; possibly TRBD1 for D (6 bases). This clonotype was obtained from a man younger than 35 in good health. Some clones in this sample may be carry-over from other donors' samples. This chain's CDR3 is CASSSAGARGRTANEKLFF. DNA of the CDR3: TGCGCCAGCAGCTCAGCCGGGGCGCGGGGGCGAACGGCTAATGAAAAACTGTTTTTT.